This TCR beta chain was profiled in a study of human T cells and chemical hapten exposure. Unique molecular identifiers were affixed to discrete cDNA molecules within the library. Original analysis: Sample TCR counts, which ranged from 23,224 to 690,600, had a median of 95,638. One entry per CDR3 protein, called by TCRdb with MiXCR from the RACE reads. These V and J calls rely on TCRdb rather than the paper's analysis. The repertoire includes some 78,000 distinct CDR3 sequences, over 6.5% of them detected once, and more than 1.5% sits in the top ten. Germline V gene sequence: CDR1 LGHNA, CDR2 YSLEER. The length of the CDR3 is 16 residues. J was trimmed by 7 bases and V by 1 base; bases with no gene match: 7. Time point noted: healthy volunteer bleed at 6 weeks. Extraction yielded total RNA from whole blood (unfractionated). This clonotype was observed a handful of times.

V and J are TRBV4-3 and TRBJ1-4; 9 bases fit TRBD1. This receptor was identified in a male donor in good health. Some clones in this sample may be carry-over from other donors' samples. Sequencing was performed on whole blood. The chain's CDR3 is CASSQADGTGPEKLFF. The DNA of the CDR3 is TGCGCCAGCAGCCAAGCAGACGGGACAGGGCCTGAAAAACTGTTTTTT.